This TCR beta chain was sequenced during a study of cytomegalovirus exposure and HLA in healthy donors. Across the whole study: As an earlier analysis found, some 170 million T cells yielded 117 million unique TCR beta sequences.

The PCR employed 60 Vbeta primers together with 13 Jbeta primers. Sequencing used immunoSEQ multiplex PCR; TCRdb keeps in-frame clones, though not all of them. The sample carries about 190,000 clones, 80% recorded once. Study outcomes and limitations: In vitro testing confirmed a few CMV-associated chains as specific for CMV antigens. The majority of CMV-associated TCR beta chains were reported as apparently HLA-restricted in a later analysis. Altogether, 150 or so TCR beta chains were recorded as cytomegalovirus-associated.

The CDR3 extends over 13 amino acids. Germline V lookup: CDR1 LGHNA, CDR2 YSLEER. V gave up 1 base and J gave up 8 bases, with 8 bases separating them. This clone occurred once. The antigen remains unidentified. The sequencing sample was made of PBMCs. The sequence came from a man aged 35 to 55 in good health and CMV-seropositive. The chain joins TRBV4-3 to TRBJ2-2; no clear D gene. CDR3 nucleotides: TGCGCCAGCAGCCAAGGAGGTCCGGGGGAGCTGTTTTTT. Residues: CASSQGGPGELFF.